This T cell receptor (beta chain) was recovered during a study of OX40 agonist ivuxolimab in advanced cancers. The repertoire was sequenced with immunoSEQ multiplex PCR; TCRdb's copy has only in-frame clones and lacks some. The sample lists 70,000 to 85,000 clones, approximately 80% seen once, with more than 0.95% in the top ten. The CDR3 is made up of 13 amino acids. Germline V gives CDR1 LNHDA, CDR2 SQIVND (reference sequence). Trimming pared 8 bases from V and 6 bases from J, leaving 14 bases between. J is TRBJ1-5 and V is TRBV19; D perhaps matches TRBD1 (6 bases). The sequencing used CD4+ or CD8+ T cells sorted from blood, collected in a trial of the OX40 agonist ivuxolimab. The receptor was isolated from an adult with an advanced solid tumor such as melanoma, head and neck, liver or kidney cancer. As DNA, the CDR3 is TGTGCCAGTTTAGGACAGCGGGTTCAGCCCCAGCATTTT. Its protein is CASLGQRVQPQHF.